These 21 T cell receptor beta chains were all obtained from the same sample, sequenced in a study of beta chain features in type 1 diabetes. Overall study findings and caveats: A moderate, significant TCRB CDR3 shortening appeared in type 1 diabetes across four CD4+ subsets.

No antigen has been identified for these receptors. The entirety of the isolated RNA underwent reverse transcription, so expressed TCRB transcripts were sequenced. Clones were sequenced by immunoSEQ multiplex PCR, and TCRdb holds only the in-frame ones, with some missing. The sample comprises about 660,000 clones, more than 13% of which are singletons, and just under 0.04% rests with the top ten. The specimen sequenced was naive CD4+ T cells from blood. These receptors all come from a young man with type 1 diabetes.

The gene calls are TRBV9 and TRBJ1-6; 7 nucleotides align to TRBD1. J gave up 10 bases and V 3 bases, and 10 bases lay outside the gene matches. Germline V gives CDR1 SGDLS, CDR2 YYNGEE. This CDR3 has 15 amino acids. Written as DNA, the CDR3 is TGTGCCAGCAGCGGTGAGGGGGCCGCGGGATCACCCCTCCACTTT. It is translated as CASSGEGAAGSPLHF.

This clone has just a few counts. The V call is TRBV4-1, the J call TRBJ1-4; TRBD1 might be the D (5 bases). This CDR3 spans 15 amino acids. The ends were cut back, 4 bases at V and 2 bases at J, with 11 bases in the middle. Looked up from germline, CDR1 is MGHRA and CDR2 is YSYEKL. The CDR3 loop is CASSPPGRTNEKLFF. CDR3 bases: TGCGCCAGCAGCCCGCCGGGACGGACTAATGAAAAACTGTTTTTT.

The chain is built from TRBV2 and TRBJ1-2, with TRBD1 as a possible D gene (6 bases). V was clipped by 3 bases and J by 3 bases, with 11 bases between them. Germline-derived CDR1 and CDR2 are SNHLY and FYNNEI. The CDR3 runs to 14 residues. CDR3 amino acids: CASSDGAGDYGYTF. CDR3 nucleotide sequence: TGTGCCAGCAGTGATGGTGCAGGGGACTATGGCTACACCTTC. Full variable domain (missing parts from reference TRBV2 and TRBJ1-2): EPEVTQTPSHQVTQMGQEVILRCVPISNHLYFYWYRQILGQKVEFLVSFYNNEISEKSEIFDDQFSVERPDGSNFTLKIRSTKLEDSAMYFCASSDGAGDYGYTFGSGTRLTVV.

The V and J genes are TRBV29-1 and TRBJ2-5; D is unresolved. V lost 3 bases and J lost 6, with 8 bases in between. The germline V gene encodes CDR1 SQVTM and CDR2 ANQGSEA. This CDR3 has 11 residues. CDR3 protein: CSVDHVKTQYF. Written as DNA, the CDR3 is TGCAGCGTTGACCATGTTAAGACCCAGTACTTC.

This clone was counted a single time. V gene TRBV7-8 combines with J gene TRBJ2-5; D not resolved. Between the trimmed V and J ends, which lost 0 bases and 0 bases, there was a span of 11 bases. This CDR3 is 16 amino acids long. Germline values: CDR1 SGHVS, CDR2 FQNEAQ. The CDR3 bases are TGTGCCAGCAGCTTAGCGACTCGTTCCCACCAAGAGACCCAGTACTTC. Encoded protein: CASSLATRSHQETQYF.

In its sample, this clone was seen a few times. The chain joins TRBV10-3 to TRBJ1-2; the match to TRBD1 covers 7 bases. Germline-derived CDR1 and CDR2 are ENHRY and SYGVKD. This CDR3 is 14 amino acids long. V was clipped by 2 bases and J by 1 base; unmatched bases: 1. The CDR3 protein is CAISEGQVNYGYTF. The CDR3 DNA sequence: TGTGCCATCAGTGAGGGACAGGTTAACTATGGCTACACCTTC.

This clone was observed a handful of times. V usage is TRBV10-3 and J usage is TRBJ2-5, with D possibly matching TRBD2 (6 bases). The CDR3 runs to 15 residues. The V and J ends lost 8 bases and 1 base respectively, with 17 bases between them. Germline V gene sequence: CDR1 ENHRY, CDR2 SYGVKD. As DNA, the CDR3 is TGTGCCATCCAAGATTCGCGGGGATCCCAAGAGACCCAGTACTTC. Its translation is CAIQDSRGSQETQYF.

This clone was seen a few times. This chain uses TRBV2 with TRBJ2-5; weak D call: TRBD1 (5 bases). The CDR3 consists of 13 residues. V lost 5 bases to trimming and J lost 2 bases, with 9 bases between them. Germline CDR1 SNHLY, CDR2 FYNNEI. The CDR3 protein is CASSRTSQETQYF. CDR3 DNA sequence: TGTGCCAGCAGTAGGACATCTCAAGAGACCCAGTACTTC.

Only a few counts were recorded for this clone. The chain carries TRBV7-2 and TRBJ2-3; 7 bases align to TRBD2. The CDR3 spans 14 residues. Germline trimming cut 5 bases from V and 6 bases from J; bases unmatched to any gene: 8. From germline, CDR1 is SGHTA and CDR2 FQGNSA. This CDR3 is CASSPRTSSDTQYF. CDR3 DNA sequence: TGTGCCAGCAGCCCGCGGACTAGTTCGGATACGCAGTATTTT. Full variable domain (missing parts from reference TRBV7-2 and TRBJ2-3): GAGVSQSPSNKVTEKGKDVELRCDPISGHTALYWYRQSLGQGLEFLIYFQGNSAPDKSGLPSDRFSAERTGGSVSTLTIQRTQQEDSAVYLCASSPRTSSDTQYFGPGTRLTVL.

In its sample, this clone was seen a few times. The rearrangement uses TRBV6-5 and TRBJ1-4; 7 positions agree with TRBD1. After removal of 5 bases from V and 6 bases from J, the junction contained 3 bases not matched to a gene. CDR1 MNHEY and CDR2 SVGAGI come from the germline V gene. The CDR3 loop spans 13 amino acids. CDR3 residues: CASSPGTDEKLFF. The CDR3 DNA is TGTGCCAGCAGTCCCGGGACAGATGAAAAACTGTTTTTT.

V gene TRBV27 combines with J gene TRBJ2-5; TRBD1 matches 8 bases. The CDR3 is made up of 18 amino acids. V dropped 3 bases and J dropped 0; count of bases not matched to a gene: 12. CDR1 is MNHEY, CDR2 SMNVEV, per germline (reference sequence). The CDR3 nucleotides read TGTGCCAGCAGTTTTTACGACAGGGGAAGTCCCCACCAAGAGACCCAGTACTTC. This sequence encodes CASSFYDRGSPHQETQYF.

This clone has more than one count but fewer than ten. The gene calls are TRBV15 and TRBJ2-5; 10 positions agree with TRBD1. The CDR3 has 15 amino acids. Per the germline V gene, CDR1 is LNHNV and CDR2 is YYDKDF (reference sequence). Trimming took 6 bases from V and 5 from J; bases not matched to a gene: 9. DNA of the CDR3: TGTGCCACCAGTTTCCGGACAGGGGGTATGGAGACCCAGTACTTC. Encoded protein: CATSFRTGGMETQYF.

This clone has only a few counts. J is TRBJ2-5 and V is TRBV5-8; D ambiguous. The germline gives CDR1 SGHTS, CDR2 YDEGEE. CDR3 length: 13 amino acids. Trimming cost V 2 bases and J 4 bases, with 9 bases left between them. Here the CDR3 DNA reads TGTGCCAGCAGCTTCTCAGGATTAGAGACCCAGTACTTC. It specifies CASSFSGLETQYF.

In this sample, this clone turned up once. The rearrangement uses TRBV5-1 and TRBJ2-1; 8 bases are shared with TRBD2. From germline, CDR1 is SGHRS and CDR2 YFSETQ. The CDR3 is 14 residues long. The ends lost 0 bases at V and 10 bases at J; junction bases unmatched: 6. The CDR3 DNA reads TGCGCCAGCAGCTTGGAAGTCATAGCGGGAGAGCAGTTCTTC. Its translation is CASSLEVIAGEQFF.

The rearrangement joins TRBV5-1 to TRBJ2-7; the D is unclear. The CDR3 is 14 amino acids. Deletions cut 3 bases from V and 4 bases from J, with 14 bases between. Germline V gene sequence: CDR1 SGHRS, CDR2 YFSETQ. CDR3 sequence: CASSSLGNPYEQYF. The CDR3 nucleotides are TGCGCCAGCAGCTCTCTAGGAAACCCATACGAGCAGTACTTC.

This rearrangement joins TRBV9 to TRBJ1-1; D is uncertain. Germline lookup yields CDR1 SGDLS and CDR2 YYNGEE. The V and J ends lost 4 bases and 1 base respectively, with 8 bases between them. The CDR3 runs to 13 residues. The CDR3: CASSLAWNTEAFF. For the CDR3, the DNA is TGTGCCAGCAGCTTGGCGTGGAACACTGAAGCTTTCTTT.

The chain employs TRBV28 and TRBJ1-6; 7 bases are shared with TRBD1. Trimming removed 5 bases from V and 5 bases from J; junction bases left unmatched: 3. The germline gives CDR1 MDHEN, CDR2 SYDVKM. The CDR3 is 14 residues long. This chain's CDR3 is CASSTGQDNSPLHF. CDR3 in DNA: TGTGCCAGCAGTACTGGACAGGATAATTCACCCCTCCACTTT. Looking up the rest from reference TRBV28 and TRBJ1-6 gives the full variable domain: DVKVTQSSRYLVKRTGEKVFLECVQDMDHENMFWYRQDPGLGLRLIYFSYDVKMKEKGDIPEGYSVSREKKERFSLILESASTNQTSMYLCASSTGQDNSPLHFGNGTRLTVT.

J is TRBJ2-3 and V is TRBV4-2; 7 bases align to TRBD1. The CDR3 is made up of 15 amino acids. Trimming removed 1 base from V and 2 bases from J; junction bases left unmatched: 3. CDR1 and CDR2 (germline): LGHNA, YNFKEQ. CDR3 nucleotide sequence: TGTGCCAGCAGCCAAGGACAGGGCCCCACAGATACGCAGTATTTT. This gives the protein CASSQGQGPTDTQYF.

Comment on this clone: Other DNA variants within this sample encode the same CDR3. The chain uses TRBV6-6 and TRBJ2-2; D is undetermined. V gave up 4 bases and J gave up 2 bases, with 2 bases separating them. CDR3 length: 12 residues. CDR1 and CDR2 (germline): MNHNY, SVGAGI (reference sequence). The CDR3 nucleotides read TGTGCCAGCAGTTTAAACACCGGGGAGCTGTTTTTT. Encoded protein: CASSLNTGELFF.

CDR3 sequence: CASSTRRLAPSTDTQYF. CDR3 in DNA: TGTGCCAGCAGCACCCGGAGACTAGCGCCGAGTACGGATACGCAGTATTTT. This rearrangement joins TRBV7-9 to TRBJ2-3; 8 nucleotides line up with TRBD2. Germline V gene sequence: CDR1 SEHNR, CDR2 FQNEAQ (reference sequence). Unmatched junction bases numbered 16, after V lost 5 bases and J lost 6 bases. The CDR3 contains 17 residues.

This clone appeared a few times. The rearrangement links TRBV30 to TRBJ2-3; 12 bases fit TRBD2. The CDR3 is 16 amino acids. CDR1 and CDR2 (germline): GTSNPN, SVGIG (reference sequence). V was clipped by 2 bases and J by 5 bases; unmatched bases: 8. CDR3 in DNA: TGTGCCTGGAGTTCGAGACTAGCGGGGGCCTTAGATACGCAGTATTTT. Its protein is CAWSSRLAGALDTQYF.